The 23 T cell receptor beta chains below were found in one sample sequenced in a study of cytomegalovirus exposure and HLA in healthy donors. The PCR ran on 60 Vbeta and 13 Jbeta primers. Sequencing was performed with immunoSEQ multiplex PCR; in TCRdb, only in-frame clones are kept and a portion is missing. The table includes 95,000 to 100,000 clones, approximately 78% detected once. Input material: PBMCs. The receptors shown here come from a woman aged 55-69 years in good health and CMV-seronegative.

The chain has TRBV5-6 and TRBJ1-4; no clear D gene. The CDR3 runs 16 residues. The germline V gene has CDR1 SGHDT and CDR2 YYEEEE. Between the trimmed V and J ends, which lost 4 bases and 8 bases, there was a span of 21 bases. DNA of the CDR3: TGTGCCAGCAGCCACCCCCGAAAAAAGGGAGGGGAAAAACTGTTTTTT. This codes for CASSHPRKKGGEKLFF.

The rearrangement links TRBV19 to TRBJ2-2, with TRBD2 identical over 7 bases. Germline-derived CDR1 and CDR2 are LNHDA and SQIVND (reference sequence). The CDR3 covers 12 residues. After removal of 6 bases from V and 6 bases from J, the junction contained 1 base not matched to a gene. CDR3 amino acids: CASRAGPGELFF. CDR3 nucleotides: TGTGCCAGTAGAGCGGGGCCCGGGGAGCTGTTTTTT.

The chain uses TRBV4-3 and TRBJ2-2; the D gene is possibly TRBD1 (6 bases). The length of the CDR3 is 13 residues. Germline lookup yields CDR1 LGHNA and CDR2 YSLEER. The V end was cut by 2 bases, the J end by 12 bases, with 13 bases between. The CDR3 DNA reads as TGCGCCAGCAGCCAACACGGACAGCCAAAGCTGTTTTTT. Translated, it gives CASSQHGQPKLFF.

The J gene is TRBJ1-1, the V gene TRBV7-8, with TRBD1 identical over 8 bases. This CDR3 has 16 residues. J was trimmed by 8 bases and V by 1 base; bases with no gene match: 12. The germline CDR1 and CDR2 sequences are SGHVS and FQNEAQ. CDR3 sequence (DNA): TGTGCCAGCAGCTTAGAGTGGGCAGGGGGCGCCCCAGAAGCTTTCTTT. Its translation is CASSLEWAGGAPEAFF. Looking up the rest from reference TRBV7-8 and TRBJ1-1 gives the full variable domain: GAGVSQSPRYKVAKRGQDVALRCDPISGHVSLFWYQQALGQGPEFLTYFQNEAQLDKSGLPSDRFFAERPEGSVSTLKIQRTQQEDSAVYLCASSLEWAGGAPEAFFGQGTRLTVV.

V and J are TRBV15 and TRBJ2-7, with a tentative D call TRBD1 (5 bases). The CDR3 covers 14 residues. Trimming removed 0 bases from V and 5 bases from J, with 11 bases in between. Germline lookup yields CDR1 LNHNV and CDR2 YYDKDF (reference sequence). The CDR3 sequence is CATSRDQGPDEQYF. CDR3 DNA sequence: TGTGCCACCAGCAGAGATCAGGGCCCGGACGAGCAGTACTTC.

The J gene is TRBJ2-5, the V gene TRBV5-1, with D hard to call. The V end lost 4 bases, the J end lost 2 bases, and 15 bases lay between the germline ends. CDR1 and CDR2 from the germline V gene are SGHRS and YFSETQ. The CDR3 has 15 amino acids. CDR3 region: CASSPGLASQETQYF. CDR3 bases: TGCGCCAGCAGCCCGGGTTTGGCTAGTCAAGAGACCCAGTACTTC.

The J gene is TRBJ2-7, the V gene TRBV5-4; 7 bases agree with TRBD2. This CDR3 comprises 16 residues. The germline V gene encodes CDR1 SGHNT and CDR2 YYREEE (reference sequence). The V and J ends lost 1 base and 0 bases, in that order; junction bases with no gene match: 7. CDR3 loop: CASSLSMGGISYEQYF. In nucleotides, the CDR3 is TGTGCCAGCAGCTTGTCGATGGGAGGGATCTCCTACGAGCAGTACTTC.

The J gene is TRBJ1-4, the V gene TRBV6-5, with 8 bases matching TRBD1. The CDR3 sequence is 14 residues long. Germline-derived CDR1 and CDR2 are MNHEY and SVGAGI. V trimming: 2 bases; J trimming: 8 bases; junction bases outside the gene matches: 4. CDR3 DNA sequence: TGTGCCAGCAGTTACGGACAGGGACGGGAAAAACTGTTTTTT. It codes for CASSYGQGREKLFF.

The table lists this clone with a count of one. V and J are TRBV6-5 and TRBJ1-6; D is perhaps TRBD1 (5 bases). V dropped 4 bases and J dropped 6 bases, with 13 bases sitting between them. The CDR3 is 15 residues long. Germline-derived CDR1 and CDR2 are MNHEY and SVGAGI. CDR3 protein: CASSLGTFGNSPLHF. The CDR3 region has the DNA TGTGCCAGCAGTTTAGGGACTTTTGGTAATTCACCCCTCCACTTT.

CDR3 DNA sequence: TGTGCCAGCACTCCCCACAGGGGACAGGATGCTGGCTACACCTTC. Residues: CASTPHRGQDAGYTF. The genes are TRBV27 and TRBJ1-2; 8 bases map to TRBD1. V was pared by 7 bases and J by 7 bases, with 14 bases of the junction left unmatched. Looked up from germline, CDR1 is MNHEY and CDR2 is SMNVEV (reference sequence). The length of the CDR3 is 15 residues.

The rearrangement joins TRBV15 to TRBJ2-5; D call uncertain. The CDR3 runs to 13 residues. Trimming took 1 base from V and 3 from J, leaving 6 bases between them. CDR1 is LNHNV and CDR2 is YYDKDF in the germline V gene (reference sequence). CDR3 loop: CATSRVAEETQYF. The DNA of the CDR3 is TGTGCCACCAGCAGAGTAGCAGAAGAGACCCAGTACTTC.

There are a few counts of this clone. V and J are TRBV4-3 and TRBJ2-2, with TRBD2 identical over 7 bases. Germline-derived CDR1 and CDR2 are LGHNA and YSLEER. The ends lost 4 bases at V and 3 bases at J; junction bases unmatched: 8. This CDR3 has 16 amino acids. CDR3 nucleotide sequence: TGCGCCAGCAGCCGGGGAGGGACTACCTACACCGGGGAGCTGTTTTTT. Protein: CASSRGGTTYTGELFF.

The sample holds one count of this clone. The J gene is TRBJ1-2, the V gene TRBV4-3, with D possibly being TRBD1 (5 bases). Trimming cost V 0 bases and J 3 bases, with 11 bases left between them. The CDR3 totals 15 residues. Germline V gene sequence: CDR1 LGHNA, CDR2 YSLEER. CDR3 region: CASSQDLEGYYGYTF. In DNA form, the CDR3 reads TGCGCCAGCAGCCAAGATCTGGAGGGGTACTATGGCTACACCTTC.

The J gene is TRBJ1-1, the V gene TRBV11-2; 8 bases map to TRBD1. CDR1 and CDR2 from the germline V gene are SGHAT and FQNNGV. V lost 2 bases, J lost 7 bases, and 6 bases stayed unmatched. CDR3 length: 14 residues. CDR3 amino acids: CASSLKDRAFEAFF. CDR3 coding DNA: TGTGCCAGCAGCTTAAAGGACAGGGCATTTGAAGCTTTCTTT.

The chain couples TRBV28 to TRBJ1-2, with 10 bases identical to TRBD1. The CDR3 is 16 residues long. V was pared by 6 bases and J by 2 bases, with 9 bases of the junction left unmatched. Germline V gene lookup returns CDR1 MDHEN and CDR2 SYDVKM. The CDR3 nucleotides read TGTGCCAGCAGGAGACAGGGGGCAGTAACCAACTATGGCTACACCTTC. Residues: CASRRQGAVTNYGYTF.

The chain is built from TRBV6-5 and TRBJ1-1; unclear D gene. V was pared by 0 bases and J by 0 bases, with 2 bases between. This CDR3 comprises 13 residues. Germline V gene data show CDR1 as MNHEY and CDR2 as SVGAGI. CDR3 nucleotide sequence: TGTGCCAGCAGTTACTCCGTGAACACTGAAGCTTTCTTT. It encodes CASSYSVNTEAFF.

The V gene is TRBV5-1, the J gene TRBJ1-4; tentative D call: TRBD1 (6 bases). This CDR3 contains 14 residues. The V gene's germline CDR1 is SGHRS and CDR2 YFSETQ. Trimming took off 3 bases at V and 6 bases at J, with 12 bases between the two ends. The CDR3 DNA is TGCGCCAGCAGCTGGACAGTTGGCGATGAAAAACTGTTTTTT. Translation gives CASSWTVGDEKLFF.

Here the CDR3 DNA reads TGTGCCAGCAGTGAACTACAGAGCACAGATACGCAGTATTTT. Its protein is CASSELQSTDTQYF. V gene TRBV6-1 combines with J gene TRBJ2-3, with D unresolved. The CDR3 is made up of 14 amino acids. V was shortened by 2 bases and J by 0 bases, with 6 bases between the two germline ends. Germline V gives CDR1 MNHNS, CDR2 SASEGT.

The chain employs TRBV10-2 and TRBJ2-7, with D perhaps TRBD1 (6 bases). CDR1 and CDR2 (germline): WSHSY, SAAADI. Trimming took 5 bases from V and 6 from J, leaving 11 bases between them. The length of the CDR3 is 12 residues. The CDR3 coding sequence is TGCGCCAGCAGTACAGGGCCCCCCGAGCAGTACTTC. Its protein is CASSTGPPEQYF.

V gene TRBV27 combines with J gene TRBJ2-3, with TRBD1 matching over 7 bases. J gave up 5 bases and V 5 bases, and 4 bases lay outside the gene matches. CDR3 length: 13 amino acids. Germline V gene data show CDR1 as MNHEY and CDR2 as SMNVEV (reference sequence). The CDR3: CASSLQGRDTQYF. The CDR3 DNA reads TGTGCCAGCAGTCTACAGGGGAGAGATACGCAGTATTTT.

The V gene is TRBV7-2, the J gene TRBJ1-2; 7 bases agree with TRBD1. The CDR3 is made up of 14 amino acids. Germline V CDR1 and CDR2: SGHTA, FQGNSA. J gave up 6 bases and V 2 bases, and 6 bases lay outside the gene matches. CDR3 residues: CASSLNRGSNGYTF. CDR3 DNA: TGTGCCAGCAGCTTAAACAGGGGATCTAATGGCTACACCTTC.

Here the CDR3 DNA reads TGCGCCAGCAGCCAAGCCCCGGGACTAGCGGAAGATACGCAGTATTTT. Translating it yields CASSQAPGLAEDTQYF. This rearrangement joins TRBV4-3 to TRBJ2-3; 11 bases are shared with TRBD2. Germline V lookup: CDR1 LGHNA, CDR2 YSLEER. V gave up 1 base and J gave up 5 bases; unmatched junction bases: 5. This CDR3 region has 16 residues.

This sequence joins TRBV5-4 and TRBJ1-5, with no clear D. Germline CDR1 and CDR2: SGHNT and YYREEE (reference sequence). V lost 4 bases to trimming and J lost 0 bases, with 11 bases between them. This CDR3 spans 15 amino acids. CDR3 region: CASSLTPTSNQPQHF. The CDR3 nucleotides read TGTGCCAGCAGCCTTACACCCACTAGCAATCAGCCCCAGCATTTT.